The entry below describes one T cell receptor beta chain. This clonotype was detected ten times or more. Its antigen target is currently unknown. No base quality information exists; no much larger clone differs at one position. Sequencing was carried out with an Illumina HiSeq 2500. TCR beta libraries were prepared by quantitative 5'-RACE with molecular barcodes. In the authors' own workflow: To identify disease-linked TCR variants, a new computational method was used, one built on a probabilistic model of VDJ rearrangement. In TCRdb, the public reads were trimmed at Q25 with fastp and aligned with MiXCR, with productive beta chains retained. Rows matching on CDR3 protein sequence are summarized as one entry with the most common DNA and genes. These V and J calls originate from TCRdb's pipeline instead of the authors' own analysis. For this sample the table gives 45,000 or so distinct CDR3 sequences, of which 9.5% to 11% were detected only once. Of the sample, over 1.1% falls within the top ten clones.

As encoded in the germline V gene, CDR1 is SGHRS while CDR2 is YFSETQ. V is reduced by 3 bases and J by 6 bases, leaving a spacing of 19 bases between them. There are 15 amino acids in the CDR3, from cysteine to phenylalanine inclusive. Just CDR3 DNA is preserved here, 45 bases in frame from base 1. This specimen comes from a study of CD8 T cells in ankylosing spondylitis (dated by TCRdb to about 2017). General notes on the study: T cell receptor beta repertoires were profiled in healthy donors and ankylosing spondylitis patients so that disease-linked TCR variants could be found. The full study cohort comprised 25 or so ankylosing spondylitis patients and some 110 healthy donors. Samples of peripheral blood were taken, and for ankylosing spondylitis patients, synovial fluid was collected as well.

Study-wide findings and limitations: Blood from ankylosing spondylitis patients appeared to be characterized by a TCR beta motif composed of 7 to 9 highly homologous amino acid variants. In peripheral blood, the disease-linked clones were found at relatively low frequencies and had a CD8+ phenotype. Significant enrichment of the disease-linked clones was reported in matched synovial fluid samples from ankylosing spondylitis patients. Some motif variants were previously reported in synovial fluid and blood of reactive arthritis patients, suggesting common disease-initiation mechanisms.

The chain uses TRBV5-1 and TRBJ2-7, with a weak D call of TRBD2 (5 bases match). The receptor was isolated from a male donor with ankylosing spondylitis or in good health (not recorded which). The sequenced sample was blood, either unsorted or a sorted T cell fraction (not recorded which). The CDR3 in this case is CASSSRGPIESEQYF. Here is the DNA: TGCGCCAGCAGCTCCCGGGGTCCAATTGAGTCCGAGCAGTACTTC.